The T cell receptor (beta chain) described here comes from a study of T cell changes during pregnancy in multiple sclerosis. The table came from immunoSEQ multiplex PCR; TCRdb's copy has only in-frame clones and leaves some out. The table shows about 50,000 clones, with roughly 95% occurring only once. This clone came up once. The CDR3 is made up of 15 amino acids. Germline lookup yields CDR1 SEHNR and CDR2 FQNEAQ (reference sequence). Unmatched junction bases numbered 6, after V lost 1 base and J lost 5 bases. The sequenced sample was CD4+ T cells from peripheral blood mononuclear cells, obtained in the third trimester of pregnancy. The clonotype was recovered from a female donor with multiple sclerosis, enrolled in a pregnancy study. The chain carries TRBV7-9 and TRBJ2-7; 9 nucleotides align to TRBD2. The CDR3 DNA reads as TGTGCCAGCAGCTTAGTGGCTAGCGGGACGAACGAGCAGTACTTC. Amino acid sequence: CASSLVASGTNEQYF.